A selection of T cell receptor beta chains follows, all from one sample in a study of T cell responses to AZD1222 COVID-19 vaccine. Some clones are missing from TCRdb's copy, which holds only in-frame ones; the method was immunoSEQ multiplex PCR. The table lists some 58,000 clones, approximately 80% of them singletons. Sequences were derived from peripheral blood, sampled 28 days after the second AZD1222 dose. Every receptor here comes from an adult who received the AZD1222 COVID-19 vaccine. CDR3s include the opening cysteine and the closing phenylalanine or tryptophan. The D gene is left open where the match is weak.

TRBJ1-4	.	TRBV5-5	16	CASSIQQGALNEKLFF	TGTGCCAGCAGCATCCAACAGGGCGCACTTAATGAAAAACTGTTTTTT
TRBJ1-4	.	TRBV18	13	CASSPGSNEKLFF	TGTGCCAGCTCACCAGGCAGTAATGAAAAACTGTTTTTT
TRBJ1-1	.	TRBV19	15	CASSRWPFRDTEAFF	TGTGCCAGTAGTCGGTGGCCCTTCCGCGACACTGAAGCTTTCTTT
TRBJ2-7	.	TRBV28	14	CASRLGPTPYEQYF	TGTGCCAGCCGGTTGGGGCCCACGCCCTACGAGCAGTACTTC
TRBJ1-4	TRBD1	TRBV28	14	CASSSGQGDEKLFF	TGTGCCAGCAGTTCCGGACAGGGTGATGAAAAACTGTTTTTT
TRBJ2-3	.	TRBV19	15	CASSIVTRGTRTQYF	TGTGCCAGTAGTATAGTTACGAGGGGAACAAGGACGCAGTATTTT
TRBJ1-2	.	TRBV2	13	CASSERQIGRYTF	TGTGCCAGCAGTGAAAGGCAAATCGGTCGCTACACCTTC
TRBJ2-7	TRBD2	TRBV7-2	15	CASSLAVDLGYEQYF	TGTGCCAGCTCACTAGCGGTAGACCTCGGTTACGAGCAGTACTTC
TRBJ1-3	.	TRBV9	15	CASSAAGLFLGTIYF	TGTGCCAGCAGCGCGGCGGGTCTTTTTCTAGGCACCATATATTTT
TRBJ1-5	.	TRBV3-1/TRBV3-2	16	CASSQDYKASNQPQHF	TGTGCCAGCAGCCAAGATTATAAGGCTAGCAATCAGCCCCAGCATTTT